The sequence of this T cell receptor beta chain was determined in a study of blood T cell repertoires in COVID-19. This clone was counted a few times. Here immunoSEQ multiplex PCR was the method, and the copy in TCRdb shows in-frame clones only, minus some. This sample has around 100,000 clones; roughly 87% occur once, and the top ten carry 4.5% to 5.5%. The TCR comes from a woman older than 75 with acute or convalescent COVID-19. The sequenced sample consisted of peripheral blood.

The CDR3 region is CASRPDSAGNQPQHF. The DNA of the CDR3 is TGTGCCAGCAGACCCGACAGCGCTGGCAATCAGCCCCAGCATTTT. This sequence joins TRBV6-5 and TRBJ1-5; tentative D call: TRBD1 (5 bases). V shed 6 bases and J shed 2 bases, with 14 bases lying between them. The CDR3 extends over 15 amino acids. Germline V lookup: CDR1 MNHEY, CDR2 SVGAGI.